One sample yielded the 10 T cell receptor beta chains listed below, sequenced in a study of T-cell memory formation after mild COVID-19. One entry per CDR3 protein results from TCRdb running MiXCR on the 5' RACE reads. The sample records about 390,000 distinct CDR3 sequences, approximately 15% being singletons. Sequenced sample: PBMCs or a T cell subset sorted from them (not recorded which). The receptors stem from a man younger than 35 who had mild COVID-19 (a few samples of this study predate the infection). Cell type and time point are not known.

This clonotype was seen ten or more times. V gene TRBV7-9 combines with J gene TRBJ2-7; the D gene is possibly TRBD1 (5 bases). Trimming pared 6 bases from V and 3 bases from J, leaving 9 bases between. This CDR3 comprises 12 residues. Germline V gene sequence: CDR1 SEHNR, CDR2 FQNEAQ (reference sequence). CDR3 residues: CASSPDNYEQYF. The CDR3 DNA follows: TGTGCCAGCAGTCCGGACAACTACGAGCAGTACTTC.

A few counts support this clonotype. The rearrangement uses TRBV9 and TRBJ2-7; D assignment may be TRBD1 or TRBD2 (5 bases each). V lost 4 bases, J lost 3 bases, and 14 bases lay in between. Germline V gene lookup returns CDR1 SGDLS and CDR2 YYNGEE. The length of the CDR3 is 14 residues. Written as DNA, the CDR3 is TGTGCCAGCAGCCCCGGGCAGGGAGACTACGAGCAGTACGTC. Its translation is CASSPGQGDYEQYV.

This clonotype is a singleton in its sample. The V call is TRBV7-9, the J call TRBJ1-4, with D possibly TRBD1 on 6 matching bases. Germline-derived CDR1 and CDR2 are SEHNR and FQNEAQ (reference sequence). This CDR3 is 15 amino acids long. V lost 4 bases to trimming and J lost 3 bases, with 12 bases between them. In DNA form, the CDR3 reads TGTGCCAGCAGCTGGACAGATCCCCCTAATGAAAAACTGTTTTTT. Protein product: CASSWTDPPNEKLFF.

The chain is built from TRBV7-2 and TRBJ1-2; 10 positions match TRBD1. Germline CDR1 is SGHTA and CDR2 is FQGNSA. There are 13 residues in the CDR3. J lost 3 bases, V lost 11 bases, and 6 bases had no gene match. The CDR3 protein is CASQGQGDYGYTF. CDR3 coding DNA: TGTGCCTCACAAGGACAGGGGGACTATGGCTACACCTTC.

This clonotype appeared a few times. The chain is built from TRBV20-1 and TRBJ2-3; D not certain. Germline V gives CDR1 DFQATT, CDR2 SNEGSKA (reference sequence). There are 12 residues in the CDR3. Trimming left V 0 bases short and J 3 bases short, with 4 bases between. CDR3: CSARDRTDTQYF. The CDR3 bases are TGCAGTGCTAGAGACAGAACAGATACGCAGTATTTT.

The sample holds many counts of this clonotype. This rearrangement joins TRBV7-8 to TRBJ2-6; possibly TRBD2 for D (5 bases). Trimming removed 0 bases from V and 0 bases from J, with 12 bases in between. The CDR3 consists of 18 residues. CDR1 is SGHVS, CDR2 FQNEAQ, per germline. CDR3 nucleotides: TGTGCCAGCAGCTTAGCAGGGTTGGACTTCTCTGGGGCCAACGTCCTGACTTTC. Protein sequence: CASSLAGLDFSGANVLTF.

This clonotype has more than one count but fewer than ten. The chain is built from TRBV6-4 and TRBJ1-2; no firm D call. Germline loops: CDR1 MRHNA, CDR2 SNTAGT. With 0 bases removed from V and 6 bases from J, the gap between germline ends came to 17 bases. The CDR3 is 16 residues long. The CDR3 DNA sequence: TGTGCCAGCAGTGACTCGTTTCCCCGGGGATTTGATGGCTACACCTTC. Encoded protein: CASSDSFPRGFDGYTF.

This clonotype showed up many times. This CDR3 is CASSELAGGINEQFF. In DNA, the CDR3 is TGTGCCAGCAGCGAACTAGCGGGGGGGATCAATGAGCAGTTCTTC. This chain uses TRBV7-2 with TRBJ2-1; 13 bases map to TRBD2. V shed 5 bases, J shed 6 bases, and the junction held 4 bases outside the gene matches. CDR1 is SGHTA and CDR2 is FQGNSA in the germline V gene. This CDR3 spans 15 amino acids. Based on the CDR3 plus reference TRBV7-2 and TRBJ2-1, the full variable domain is GAGVSQSPSNKVTEKGKDVELRCDPISGHTALYWYRQSLGQGLEFLIYFQGNSAPDKSGLPSDRFSAERTGGSVSTLTIQRTQQEDSAVYLCASSELAGGINEQFFGPGTRLTVL.

The rearrangement uses TRBV11-2 and TRBJ2-5, with 9 bases lining up with TRBD2. Germline V gene data show CDR1 as SGHAT and CDR2 as FQNNGV. The CDR3 sequence is 14 residues long. The trim removed 5 bases at V and 7 bases at J, leaving 8 bases unmatched. The CDR3 is CASSRIAGDGTQYF. The CDR3 region has the DNA TGTGCCAGCAGCCGTATAGCGGGGGACGGGACCCAGTACTTC.

The CDR3 reads CASSQDALSSYNEQFF. Written as DNA, the CDR3 is TGTGCCAGCAGCCAAGATGCCCTGAGCTCATACAATGAGCAGTTCTTC. The chain joins TRBV3-1 to TRBJ2-1; D gene uncertain. This CDR3 has 16 residues. Germline values: CDR1 LGHDT, CDR2 YNNKEL (reference sequence). The V end was cut by 0 bases, the J end by 4 bases, with 13 bases between.